Below, 25 T cell receptor beta chains from the same sample are listed, as sequenced in a study of T cell changes during pregnancy in multiple sclerosis (dated by TCRdb to the late 2010s). The library relied on the immunoSEQ multiplex PCR assay. The clones in this table, taken by TCRdb from immuneACCESS, are in-frame only. Not every clone is retained; where verified, under half of the shortfall comes from an unresolved V gene, and the cause of the rest is unknown. Across this sample there are tens of thousands of clones, with around nine tenths seen only once. The ten top clones hold roughly 2% of the sample. The sample in question was peripheral blood, obtained in the second trimester of pregnancy. The receptor source for this set is a female donor with multiple sclerosis, enrolled in a pregnancy study.

The chain uses TRBV6-4 and TRBJ2-3; D is perhaps TRBD2 (5 bases). Deletions cut 5 bases from V and 11 bases from J, with 17 bases between. This CDR3 contains 13 residues. The germline V gene encodes CDR1 MRHNA and CDR2 SNTAGT. The CDR3 coding sequence is TGTGCCAGCAGTAGCGCCCCAGGAGGCTTGCAGTATTTT. Translated: CASSSAPGGLQYF.

The chain is built from TRBV4-1 and TRBJ2-7, with a weak D call TRBD1 (6 bases). From germline, CDR1 is MGHRA and CDR2 YSYEKL. V was cut by 4 bases and J by 3 bases, with 13 bases left in between. The CDR3 length is 14 residues. In nucleotides, the CDR3 is TGCGCCAGCAGCCGTGAGACAGGCGACTACGAGCAGTACTTC. Translation: CASSRETGDYEQYF.

The chain joins TRBV27 to TRBJ1-1, with D uncertain. This CDR3 has 13 residues. The V and J ends lost 3 bases and 1 base respectively, with 6 bases between them. Per germline, CDR1 MNHEY and CDR2 SMNVEV (reference sequence). This CDR3 is CASSLGENTEAFF. The CDR3 region has the DNA TGTGCCAGCAGTTTGGGAGAGAACACTGAAGCTTTCTTT.

This clone was detected only once. The chain couples TRBV2 to TRBJ1-1, with unresolved D. The length of the CDR3 is 16 residues. Germline loops: CDR1 SNHLY, CDR2 FYNNEI. The germline V and J ends were trimmed by 8 bases and 3 bases, with 22 bases remaining between them. The CDR3 protein is CASEVRRGLGDTEAFF. As DNA, the CDR3 is TGTGCCAGCGAGGTACGACGGGGTCTCGGTGACACTGAAGCTTTCTTT.

This chain joins TRBV19 and TRBJ2-1; 14 bases are shared with TRBD2. V lost 0 bases, J lost 1 base, and 8 bases stayed unmatched. Germline V CDR1 and CDR2: LNHDA, SQIVND (reference sequence). There are 20 residues in the CDR3. The CDR3 reads CASSIEGGTSGSRSYNEQFF. CDR3 nucleotides: TGTGCCAGTAGTATAGAGGGGGGGACTAGCGGGAGTCGATCCTACAATGAGCAGTTCTTC.

This rearrangement joins TRBV19 to TRBJ2-5; the match to TRBD2 covers 9 bases. After removal of 6 bases from V and 4 bases from J, the junction contained 9 bases not matched to a gene. This CDR3 is built from 15 residues. Germline CDR1 reads LNHDA; CDR2 reads SQIVND (reference sequence). The DNA for the CDR3 is TGTGCCAGTAGATTAGGCGGGAGGGGAACAGAGACCCAGTACTTC. Protein product: CASRLGGRGTETQYF. Using reference TRBV19 and TRBJ2-5 for the parts outside the CDR3, the full variable domain is DGGITQSPKYLFRKEGQNVTLSCEQNLNHDAMYWYRQDPGQGLRLIYYSQIVNDFQKGDIAEGYSVSREKKESFPLTVTSAQKNPTAFYLCASRLGGRGTETQYFGPGTRLLVL.

This clone was found once. The chain recombines TRBV27 with TRBJ2-2; D is uncertain. The CDR3 spans 15 residues. Trimming took 9 bases from V and 2 from J, leaving 16 bases between them. CDR1 and CDR2 from the germline V gene are MNHEY and SMNVEV (reference sequence). CDR3 DNA: TGTGCCAGTTGTCGGGTCCCGATTAACACCGGGGAGCTGTTTTTT. It codes for CASCRVPINTGELFF.

J is TRBJ2-7 and V is TRBV27, with D perhaps TRBD2 (6 bases). Germline CDR1 is MNHEY and CDR2 is SMNVEV (reference sequence). The CDR3 loop spans 17 amino acids. Trimming shortened V by 4 bases and J by 4 bases, and 23 bases separated the two germline ends. Written as DNA, the CDR3 is TGTGCCAGCAGTTCCATTGGAGGGGCCTCTCCGGAATACGAGCAGTACTTC. Translated, it gives CASSSIGGASPEYEQYF.

The rearrangement links TRBV10-3 to TRBJ1-5, with D unclear. Germline loops: CDR1 ENHRY, CDR2 SYGVKD. The CDR3 sequence is 14 residues long. V lost 6 bases and J lost 9, with 18 bases in between. DNA of the CDR3: TGTGCCATCAGCTCTGACACTGGCCTGACGCCCCAGCATTTT. Its protein product is CAISSDTGLTPQHF.

The gene calls are TRBV28 and TRBJ1-2; possible D gene TRBD1, 6 bases. The germline V gene has CDR1 MDHEN and CDR2 SYDVKM. Trimming pared 3 bases from V and 5 bases from J, leaving 16 bases between. This CDR3 has 15 residues. The CDR3 sequence: CASSLARVGGYGYTF. The CDR3 DNA sequence: TGTGCCAGCAGTTTGGCTCGGGTAGGGGGTTATGGCTACACCTTC.

The rearrangement uses TRBV4-1 and TRBJ1-1, with 7 bases identical to TRBD1. Looked up from germline, CDR1 is MGHRA and CDR2 is YSYEKL. The junction had 9 bases not matched to a gene; V was cut back by 1 base and J by 1 base. The CDR3 totals 17 residues. Here the CDR3 reads CASSQGQGQPSNTEAFF. The CDR3 bases are TGCGCCAGCAGCCAAGGGCAGGGACAGCCTTCGAACACTGAAGCTTTCTTT.

The chain employs TRBV27 and TRBJ1-2, with TRBD1 as a possible D gene (5 bases). The CDR3 covers 16 residues. Trimming removed 0 bases at V and 4 bases at J, with 15 bases between. Germline V gene data show CDR1 as MNHEY and CDR2 as SMNVEV (reference sequence). CDR3 loop: CASSLSPQGGFYGYTF. The CDR3 nucleotides read TGTGCCAGCAGTTTATCCCCCCAGGGAGGGTTCTATGGCTACACCTTC.

The rearrangement links TRBV30 to TRBJ2-1; 10 bases map to TRBD2. V lost 0 bases to trimming and J lost 9 bases; unmatched junction nucleotides: 11. The CDR3 extends over 16 amino acids. CDR1 and CDR2 from the germline V gene are GTSNPN and SVGIG (reference sequence). CDR3 nucleotides: TGTGCCTGGAGTGTGGGGCTAGCGGGAGTGACGGGTGAGCAGTTCTTC. Protein product: CAWSVGLAGVTGEQFF.

The CDR3 nucleotides read TGTGCCAGCAGCTTAACACTGGGACAGGGCGATGAGCAGTTCTTC. It codes for CASSLTLGQGDEQFF. The chain recombines TRBV7-9 with TRBJ2-1, with 9 bases matching TRBD1. Germline CDR1 and CDR2: SEHNR and FQNEAQ (reference sequence). This CDR3 comprises 15 residues. The ends lost 2 bases at V and 8 bases at J; junction bases unmatched: 7. The full variable domain, with the rest looked up from reference TRBV7-9 and TRBJ2-1, is DTGVSQNPRHKITKRGQNVTFRCDPISEHNRLYWYRQTLGQGPEFLTYFQNEAQLEKSRLLSDRFSAERPKGSFSTLEIQRTEQGDSAMYLCASSLTLGQGDEQFFGPGTRLTVL.

This chain connects TRBV10-3 to TRBJ2-7; 8 nucleotides agree with TRBD2. Germline assignment: CDR1 ENHRY and CDR2 SYGVKD. J was trimmed by 11 bases and V by 0 bases; bases with no gene match: 3. The CDR3 consists of 12 residues. CDR3 sequence: CAISESWTSKYF. For the CDR3, the DNA is TGTGCCATCAGTGAGTCGTGGACTAGCAAGTACTTC.

The rearrangement joins TRBV7-9 to TRBJ1-5; 7 bases fit TRBD1. V lost 3 bases and J lost 6; bases outside the gene matches: 5. The CDR3 consists of 14 residues. The germline V gene encodes CDR1 SEHNR and CDR2 FQNEAQ (reference sequence). The CDR3 DNA sequence: TGTGCCAGCAGCTTTTCGACAGGGTTTCAGCCCCAGCATTTT. This sequence encodes CASSFSTGFQPQHF. Supplemented by reference TRBV7-9 and TRBJ1-5, the full variable domain reads DTGVSQNPRHKITKRGQNVTFRCDPISEHNRLYWYRQTLGQGPEFLTYFQNEAQLEKSRLLSDRFSAERPKGSFSTLEIQRTEQGDSAMYLCASSFSTGFQPQHFGDGTRLSIL.

This chain connects TRBV9 to TRBJ2-1; the match to TRBD2 covers 7 bases. J lost 7 bases, V lost 0 bases, and 7 bases had no gene match. The germline V gene encodes CDR1 SGDLS and CDR2 YYNGEE. The CDR3 length is 15 residues. The CDR3 protein is CASSVVASGLNEQFF. For the CDR3, the DNA is TGTGCCAGCAGCGTAGTGGCTAGCGGTCTTAATGAGCAGTTCTTC.

V is TRBV27 and J is TRBJ2-1, with 11 nucleotides matching TRBD2. CDR3 size: 15 residues. With V trimmed by 2 bases and J by 5 bases, 2 bases remained unmatched. In germline, CDR1 is MNHEY, CDR2 SMNVEV (reference sequence). For the CDR3, the DNA is TGTGCCAGCAGTTTAACTAGCGGGAGTAACAATGAGCAGTTCTTC. This codes for CASSLTSGSNNEQFF.

This chain connects TRBV7-9 to TRBJ2-7; TRBD1 aligns across 7 bases. Germline CDR1 is SEHNR and CDR2 is FQNEAQ (reference sequence). The ends lost 5 bases at V and 12 bases at J; junction bases unmatched: 7. The length of the CDR3 is 11 residues. The CDR3 DNA reads TGTGCCAGCAGCCTAGGGACAGTGCCGTACTTC. Protein product: CASSLGTVPYF.

V and J are TRBV5-4 and TRBJ1-3; D remains ambiguous. Germline V lookup: CDR1 SGHNT, CDR2 YYREEE (reference sequence). The CDR3 sequence is 17 residues long. V was shortened by 4 bases and J by 0 bases, with 17 bases between the two germline ends. CDR3 DNA: TGTGCCAGCAGCCTGGTGGCGGGAAGTGTCTCTGGAAACACCATATATTTT. Translation: CASSLVAGSVSGNTIYF.

V usage is TRBV10-2 and J usage is TRBJ2-2; perhaps TRBD1 as D (6 bases). Germline CDR1 reads WSHSY; CDR2 reads SAAADI. CDR3 length: 16 amino acids. The germline V and J ends were trimmed by 3 bases and 3 bases, with 14 bases remaining between them. The CDR3 protein is CASSDPTGLDTGELFF. The CDR3 coding sequence is TGCGCCAGCAGTGACCCGACAGGTCTTGACACCGGGGAGCTGTTTTTT.

This sequence joins TRBV5-4 and TRBJ2-7; 8 nucleotides line up with TRBD2. V gave up 3 bases and J gave up 9 bases; unmatched junction bases: 8. CDR3 length equals 13 residues. Looked up from germline, CDR1 is SGHNT and CDR2 is YYREEE (reference sequence). DNA for the CDR3: TGTGCCAGCAGCTACATAGCGGGACCGCCGCAGTACTTC. This translates into CASSYIAGPPQYF.

This clone occurred once. This chain links TRBV7-9 with TRBJ2-7; D remains ambiguous. The V end was cut by 5 bases, the J end by 3 bases, with 8 bases between. This CDR3 contains 12 residues. Germline CDR1 is SEHNR and CDR2 is FQNEAQ (reference sequence). The CDR3 nucleotides are TGTGCCAGCAGCCCCTCGAGCTACGAGCAGTACTTC. This sequence encodes CASSPSSYEQYF.

The V call is TRBV10-3, the J call TRBJ1-6; 8 bases map to TRBD1. J gave up 5 bases and V 4 bases, and 7 bases lay outside the gene matches. Germline V gene data show CDR1 as ENHRY and CDR2 as SYGVKD. The CDR3 is 16 residues long. The CDR3: CAISASDRANNSPLHF. The CDR3 DNA is TGTGCCATCAGTGCCTCGGACAGGGCTAATAATTCACCCCTCCACTTT.

This clone was observed a single time. The V gene is TRBV19, the J gene TRBJ2-1; 7 nucleotides match TRBD2. Germline values: CDR1 LNHDA, CDR2 SQIVND (reference sequence). V lost 7 bases to trimming and J lost 0 bases; unmatched junction nucleotides: 6. The CDR3 consists of 15 residues. CDR3 bases: TGTGCCAGTACTAGCGGAATTAGCTCCTACAATGAGCAGTTCTTC. This sequence encodes CASTSGISSYNEQFF.